Following are 24 T cell receptor beta chains from one sample sequenced in a study of shared clonotypes between healthy human individuals. Some clones are missing from TCRdb's copy, which holds only in-frame ones; the method was immunoSEQ multiplex PCR. The repertoire has some 1,100,000 clones, 75% to 85% of them found once; the top ten carry about 0.52%. The sample taken for sequencing was memory CD4+ T cells from PBMCs. Subset described: CD45RA-negative fraction. These receptors were obtained from a young man in good health. Some clones in this sample may be carry-over from other donors' samples.

The chain combines TRBV28 with TRBJ2-7, with TRBD2 identical over 10 bases. This CDR3 comprises 14 residues. Trimming took 8 bases from V and 2 from J; bases not matched to a gene: 6. Per germline, CDR1 MDHEN and CDR2 SYDVKM. In DNA form, the CDR3 reads TGTGCCAGCGAGACTAGCGGGCTAACCTACGAGCAGTACTTC. This codes for CASETSGLTYEQYF.

DNA for the CDR3: TGTGCCAGCAGTCCATCAGGCGGGAGTAAACCCCAAGAGACCCAGTACTTC. As protein: CASSPSGGSKPQETQYF. The chain links TRBV5-4 to TRBJ2-5; 7 bases fit TRBD2. Looked up from germline, CDR1 is SGHNT and CDR2 is YYREEE (reference sequence). CDR3 length equals 17 residues. J gave up 1 base and V 5 bases, and 14 bases lay outside the gene matches.

The gene calls are TRBV7-9 and TRBJ1-5; D uncertain. The V end was cut by 5 bases, the J end by 0 bases, with 17 bases between. The CDR3 is made up of 17 amino acids. Germline V gene data show CDR1 as SEHNR and CDR2 as FQNEAQ (reference sequence). The chain's CDR3 is CASSPEWTGYSNQPQHF. As DNA, the CDR3 is TGTGCCAGCAGCCCCGAGTGGACCGGGTATAGCAATCAGCCCCAGCATTTT. The variable domain in full, with the rest retrieved from reference TRBV7-9 and TRBJ1-5, is DTGVSQNPRHKITKRGQNVTFRCDPISEHNRLYWYRQTLGQGPEFLTYFQNEAQLEKSRLLSDRFSAERPKGSFSTLEIQRTEQGDSAMYLCASSPEWTGYSNQPQHFGDGTRLSIL.

The chain uses TRBV19 and TRBJ2-1, with TRBD2 matching 16 bases. The CDR3 has 14 residues. Trimming cost V 6 bases and J 9 bases; bases outside gene matches: 2. CDR1 is LNHDA, CDR2 SQIVND, per germline (reference sequence). The CDR3, as DNA: TGTGCCAGTAGAGGGACTAGCGGGAGGGCTGAGCAGTTCTTC. This gives the protein CASRGTSGRAEQFF.

V gene TRBV7-6 combines with J gene TRBJ2-7, with 12 bases aligning to TRBD1. With 3 bases clipped from V and 4 bases from J, the junction kept 4 bases outside the gene matches. The CDR3 spans 15 residues. The germline V gene has CDR1 SGHVS and CDR2 FNYEAQ. In nucleotides, the CDR3 is TGTGCCAGCAGCTTGGAGGGACAGGGGGCTTACGAGCAGTACTTC. Translating it yields CASSLEGQGAYEQYF. Supplemented by reference TRBV7-6 and TRBJ2-7, the full variable domain reads GAGVSQSPRYKVTKRGQDVALRCDPISGHVSLYWYRQALGQGPEFLTYFNYEAQQDKSGLPNDRFSAERPEGSISTLTIQRTEQRDSAMYRCASSLEGQGAYEQYFGPGTRLTVT.

The chain recombines TRBV10-3 with TRBJ1-3, with D uncertain. V lost 6 bases and J 4 bases, leaving 13 bases between the germline ends. CDR1 and CDR2 from the germline V gene are ENHRY and SYGVKD. The CDR3 loop spans 14 amino acids. CDR3 nucleotide sequence: TGTGCCATCAGGCTGACGGGCAGGGGAAACACCATATATTTT. Protein sequence: CAIRLTGRGNTIYF.

The chain couples TRBV7-2 to TRBJ2-3; the D is unclear. The CDR3 is made up of 12 amino acids. The germline V and J ends were trimmed by 3 bases and 7 bases, with 8 bases remaining between them. From germline, CDR1 is SGHTA and CDR2 FQGNSA. CDR3 nucleotide sequence: TGTGCCAGCAGCTTCATAGCAAATACGCAGTATTTT. Translated: CASSFIANTQYF.

This clone was seen only a few times. This chain joins TRBV5-1 and TRBJ1-1; D is ambiguous. Trimming took off 5 bases at V and 0 bases at J, with 8 bases between the two ends. The CDR3 has 13 residues. The germline V gene encodes CDR1 SGHRS and CDR2 YFSETQ. CDR3 nucleotide sequence: TGCGCCAGCAGACTTTTAGTGAACACTGAAGCTTTCTTT. It codes for CASRLLVNTEAFF.

The V and J genes are TRBV7-9 and TRBJ2-5; 8 bases line up with TRBD1. The J segment lost 5 bases and the V segment lost 3 bases, leaving 8 bases of the junction unmatched. The CDR3 is 15 amino acids. CDR1 is SEHNR and CDR2 is FQNEAQ in the germline V gene (reference sequence). The CDR3 bases are TGTGCCAGCAGCTTCGGGCAGGGGGCCCGGGAGACCCAGTACTTC. It encodes CASSFGQGARETQYF.

The chain is built from TRBV6-1 and TRBJ2-5, with 8 bases identical to TRBD2. Germline V gene sequence: CDR1 MNHNS, CDR2 SASEGT. This CDR3 has 14 residues. V lost 4 bases, J lost 4 bases, and 5 bases stayed unmatched. The CDR3 region has the DNA TGTGCCAGCAGTGTCGGGACTAGAGTAGAGACCCAGTACTTC. It is translated as CASSVGTRVETQYF.

The chain couples TRBV2 to TRBJ2-3; a possible D gene is TRBD2 (6 bases). Germline assignment: CDR1 SNHLY and CDR2 FYNNEI. The V end lost 6 bases, the J end lost 1 base, and 14 bases lay between the germline ends. This CDR3 comprises 15 residues. This CDR3 is CASRPGLIRTDTQYF. CDR3 DNA: TGTGCCAGCAGGCCGGGACTCATTCGCACAGATACGCAGTATTTT.

This clone turned up a few times. This sample includes further DNA sequences coding for the same CDR3. This rearrangement joins TRBV19 to TRBJ2-2, with D uncertain. The CDR3 contains 12 residues. V lost 2 bases and J lost 6, with 4 bases in between. Per the germline V gene, CDR1 is LNHDA and CDR2 is SQIVND (reference sequence). CDR3 amino acids: CASSILAGELFF. CDR3 coding DNA: TGTGCCAGTAGTATATTGGCCGGGGAGCTGTTTTTT. The whole variable domain, remainder taken from reference TRBV19 and TRBJ2-2, is DGGITQSPKYLFRKEGQNVTLSCEQNLNHDAMYWYRQDPGQGLRLIYYSQIVNDFQKGDIAEGYSVSREKKESFPLTVTSAQKNPTAFYLCASSILAGELFFGEGSRLTVL.

The chain recombines TRBV28 with TRBJ2-7, with 7 bases aligning to TRBD1. Germline-derived CDR1 and CDR2 are MDHEN and SYDVKM. CDR3 length: 14 amino acids. J lost 2 bases, V lost 6 bases, and 7 bases had no gene match. The CDR3 DNA is TGTGCCAGCAGCTCCACCGGGACAGCCTACGAGCAGTACTTC. Translation gives CASSSTGTAYEQYF. Together with reference TRBV28 and TRBJ2-7, the CDR3 gives the full variable domain: DVKVTQSSRYLVKRTGEKVFLECVQDMDHENMFWYRQDPGLGLRLIYFSYDVKMKEKGDIPEGYSVSREKKERFSLILESASTNQTSMYLCASSSTGTAYEQYFGPGTRLTVT.

This chain joins TRBV29-1 and TRBJ1-1; 7 bases are a match to TRBD1. After removal of 7 bases from V and 7 bases from J, the junction contained 9 bases not matched to a gene. The CDR3 runs 12 residues. The germline V gene encodes CDR1 SQVTM and CDR2 ANQGSEA. CDR3 region: CSGADRESEAFF. CDR3 bases: TGCAGCGGAGCCGACAGGGAAAGTGAAGCTTTCTTT. The variable domain in full, completed from reference TRBV29-1 and TRBJ1-1, reads SAVISQKPSRDICQRGTSLTIQCQVDSQVTMMFWYRQQPGQSLTLIATANQGSEATYESGFVIDKFPISRPNLTFSTLTVSNMSPEDSSIYLCSGADRESEAFFGQGTRLTVV.

The chain recombines TRBV7-2 with TRBJ1-2, with D perhaps matching TRBD1 (6 bases). Germline CDR1 reads SGHTA; CDR2 reads FQGNSA. Trimming cost V 4 bases and J 4 bases, with 13 bases left between them. This CDR3 has 14 residues. In nucleotides, the CDR3 is TGTGCCAGCAGCTCCACCCGGACAGCCTATGGCTACACCTTC. This sequence encodes CASSSTRTAYGYTF. Variable domain in full (rest from reference TRBV7-2 and TRBJ1-2): GAGVSQSPSNKVTEKGKDVELRCDPISGHTALYWYRQSLGQGLEFLIYFQGNSAPDKSGLPSDRFSAERTGGSVSTLTIQRTQQEDSAVYLCASSSTRTAYGYTFGSGTRLTVV.

This chain links TRBV19 with TRBJ2-1; TRBD2 is a possible D gene (5 bases). Trimming took 1 base from V and 7 from J, leaving 8 bases between them. The germline V gene has CDR1 LNHDA and CDR2 SQIVND (reference sequence). This CDR3 region has 13 residues. CDR3 amino acids: CASSIAEVNEQFF. CDR3 nucleotide sequence: TGTGCCAGTAGTATAGCGGAGGTGAATGAGCAGTTCTTC.

This clone was observed a single time. The gene calls are TRBV2 and TRBJ2-7; D gene unclear. The CDR3 spans 15 residues. Trimming left V 6 bases short and J 0 bases short, with 15 bases between. Germline assignment: CDR1 SNHLY and CDR2 FYNNEI. CDR3 region: CASRLGPSSSYEQYF. In DNA, the CDR3 is TGTGCCAGCAGGTTGGGTCCGTCGAGCTCCTACGAGCAGTACTTC.

The rearrangement uses TRBV18 and TRBJ2-1, with 9 nucleotides matching TRBD2. Germline V gene sequence: CDR1 KGHSH, CDR2 LQKENI. CDR3 length: 13 amino acids. The V segment lost 5 bases and the J segment 10 bases; nucleotides outside the gene matches: 6. This chain's CDR3 is CASSGTSRGEQFF. CDR3 nucleotide sequence: TGTGCCAGCTCAGGGACTAGCCGGGGGGAGCAGTTCTTC.

The chain uses TRBV5-4 and TRBJ2-5; 13 bases agree with TRBD2. J gave up 4 bases and V 4 bases, and 7 bases lay outside the gene matches. There are 16 residues in the CDR3. CDR1 is SGHNT, CDR2 YYREEE, per germline (reference sequence). CDR3 loop: CASSPTSGRAGETQYF. The CDR3 nucleotides are TGTGCCAGCAGCCCTACTAGCGGGAGGGCCGGAGAGACCCAGTACTTC.

Concerning this clone itself: Other DNA sequences from this sample encode an identical CDR3 as well. The chain carries TRBV7-9 and TRBJ1-1; D is perhaps TRBD1 (6 bases). The CDR3 is 14 residues long. Germline V gene sequence: CDR1 SEHNR, CDR2 FQNEAQ (reference sequence). V lost 1 base and J lost 1, with 7 bases in between. CDR3 protein: CASSLGTANTEAFF. The CDR3 DNA is TGTGCCAGCAGCTTAGGGACAGCGAACACTGAAGCTTTCTTT.

This chain joins TRBV29-1 and TRBJ2-1; 12 nucleotides align to TRBD2. Germline V gene data show CDR1 as SQVTM and CDR2 as ANQGSEA. The J segment lost 10 bases and the V segment lost 7 bases, leaving 2 bases of the junction unmatched. This CDR3 comprises 11 residues. DNA of the CDR3: TGCAGCGGACTAGCGGGAGAAGAGCAGTTCTTC. This encodes CSGLAGEEQFF.

This chain connects TRBV27 to TRBJ2-1; 8 bases align to TRBD2. The trim removed 2 bases at V and 4 bases at J, leaving 7 bases unmatched. The germline gives CDR1 MNHEY, CDR2 SMNVEV (reference sequence). The CDR3 runs 16 residues. DNA for the CDR3: TGTGCCAGCAGTTTACGGTCGGGGGGGCTTTACAATGAGCAGTTCTTC. It codes for CASSLRSGGLYNEQFF.

The V and J genes are TRBV27 and TRBJ1-1, with D possibly matching TRBD1 (5 bases). Germline V CDR1 and CDR2: MNHEY, SMNVEV (reference sequence). The CDR3 has 15 residues. Trimming shortened V by 6 bases and J by 5 bases, and 19 bases separated the two germline ends. Here the CDR3 reads CASSLRRQDKTEAFF. The CDR3 DNA is TGTGCCAGCAGCCTCCGGCGGCAGGACAAAACTGAAGCTTTCTTT.

The rearrangement links TRBV7-3 to TRBJ2-6; 7 bases match TRBD2. The CDR3 extends over 17 amino acids. Trimming cost V 5 bases and J 4 bases; bases outside gene matches: 11. CDR1 and CDR2 (germline): SGHTA, FQGTGA. CDR3 in DNA: TGTGCCAGCAGCCCCCGGGGGGTGGGAGCAGGGGCCAACGTCCTGACTTTC. This gives the protein CASSPRGVGAGANVLTF.